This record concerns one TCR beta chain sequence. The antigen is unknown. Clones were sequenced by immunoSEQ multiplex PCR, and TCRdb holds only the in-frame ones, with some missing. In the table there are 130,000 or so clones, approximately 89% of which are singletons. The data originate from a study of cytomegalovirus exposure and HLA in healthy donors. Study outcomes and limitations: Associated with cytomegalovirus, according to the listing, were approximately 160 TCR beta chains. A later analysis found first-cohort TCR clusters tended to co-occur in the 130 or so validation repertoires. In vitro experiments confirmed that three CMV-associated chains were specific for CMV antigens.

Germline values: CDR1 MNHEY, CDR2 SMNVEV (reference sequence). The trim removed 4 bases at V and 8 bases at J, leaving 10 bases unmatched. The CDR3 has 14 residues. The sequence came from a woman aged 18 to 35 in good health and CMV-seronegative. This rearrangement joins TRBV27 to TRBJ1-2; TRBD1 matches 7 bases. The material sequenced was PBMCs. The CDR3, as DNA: TGTGCCAGCAGTTCACCACTGACAGGGAAGGGCTACACCTTC. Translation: CASSSPLTGKGYTF.